A selection of T cell receptor beta chains follows, all from one sample in a study of spatial heterogeneity in lung cancer. TCRdb reanalysed the 5' RACE reads using MiXCR and keeps one entry per CDR3 protein. The profile covers about 27,000 distinct CDR3 sequences, with approximately 6.5% appearing a single time and roughly 22% taken by the ten largest. Sequences were derived from lung tumor tissue, sampled at surgery. The receptors derive from a male donor with early-stage non-small cell lung cancer. Both conserved end residues are part of each CDR3. Fields, in order: CDR3 protein, V gene, clone size, J gene. Clone size is given for some rows only: seen once, a few or many times, or a class if the clone is expanded.

CDR3aa: CASSLPGGYGSYEQYF
v_gene: TRBV5-1
abundance: many
j_gene: TRBJ2-7

CDR3aa: CASSYVDEQYF
v_gene: TRBV7-2
abundance: NA
j_gene: TRBJ2-7

CDR3aa: CASSLTGAPDEKLFF
v_gene: TRBV5-1
abundance: many
j_gene: TRBJ1-4

CDR3aa: CASSQEGLPGDTQYF
v_gene: TRBV4-3
abundance: medium-sized
j_gene: TRBJ2-3

CDR3aa: CSAAMQDPNQPQHF
v_gene: TRBV29-1
abundance: many
j_gene: TRBJ1-5

CDR3aa: CASSLNPQGGGTDTQYF
v_gene: TRBV7-2
abundance: few
j_gene: TRBJ2-3

CDR3aa: CASSPPGGVGEQFF
v_gene: TRBV7-2
abundance: many
j_gene: TRBJ2-1

CDR3aa: CSARDHDYNSPLHF
v_gene: TRBV20-1
abundance: NA
j_gene: TRBJ1-6

CDR3aa: CASSADRNAEAFF
v_gene: TRBV11-2
abundance: many
j_gene: TRBJ1-1

CDR3aa: CASSLDTEGAGELFF
v_gene: TRBV5-1
abundance: many
j_gene: TRBJ2-2

CDR3aa: CSAREGTGTTEAFF
v_gene: TRBV20-1
abundance: many
j_gene: TRBJ1-1

CDR3aa: CASKTTGGISNNEQFF
v_gene: TRBV7-2
abundance: many
j_gene: TRBJ2-1

CDR3aa: CASSYRDWGTEAFF
v_gene: TRBV6-2/TRBV6-3
abundance: medium-sized
j_gene: TRBJ1-1

CDR3aa: CASSPDRYSNQPQHF
v_gene: TRBV28
abundance: few
j_gene: TRBJ1-5

CDR3aa: CASSPDHYNSPLHF
v_gene: TRBV5-1
abundance: many
j_gene: TRBJ1-6

CDR3aa: CASSSPTSGGAAGELFF
v_gene: TRBV7-9
abundance: NA
j_gene: TRBJ2-2

CDR3aa: CASSYSQGAVYNSSLHF
v_gene: TRBV6-5
abundance: NA
j_gene: TRBJ1-6

CDR3aa: CASSPLGAGVVYEQYF
v_gene: TRBV2
abundance: many
j_gene: TRBJ2-7

CDR3aa: CASSSYYGYTF
v_gene: TRBV7-2
abundance: NA
j_gene: TRBJ1-2

CDR3aa: CASSLRDTQYF
v_gene: TRBV11-2
abundance: many
j_gene: TRBJ2-3

CDR3aa: CTSSYEGSRQETQYF
v_gene: TRBV6-5
abundance: few
j_gene: TRBJ2-5

CDR3aa: CASSLGQGVSQETQYF
v_gene: TRBV5-1
abundance: many
j_gene: TRBJ2-5

CDR3aa: CASSSPVGGSYNEQFF
v_gene: TRBV12-3/TRBV12-4
abundance: many
j_gene: TRBJ2-1

CDR3aa: CSAGQRGHETQYF
v_gene: TRBV20-1
abundance: many
j_gene: TRBJ2-5

CDR3aa: CATSRDRSYEQYF
v_gene: TRBV15
abundance: NA
j_gene: TRBJ2-7

CDR3aa: CASIAGGLGDTEAFF
v_gene: TRBV28
abundance: NA
j_gene: TRBJ1-1

CDR3aa: CASSGAAGHAYNEQFF
v_gene: TRBV6-1
abundance: many
j_gene: TRBJ2-1

CDR3aa: CASNQMGSGTGDKQYF
v_gene: TRBV5-5
abundance: NA
j_gene: TRBJ2-7

CDR3aa: CASSSQPSGGALDTQYF
v_gene: TRBV7-6
abundance: NA
j_gene: TRBJ2-3

CDR3aa: CASSQEGRGYGYTF
v_gene: TRBV4-3
abundance: many
j_gene: TRBJ1-2

CDR3aa: CASRGEGDQPQHF
v_gene: TRBV4-2
abundance: NA
j_gene: TRBJ1-5

CDR3aa: CASSQATPVINTEAFF
v_gene: TRBV4-2
abundance: few
j_gene: TRBJ1-1

CDR3aa: CASSQGVDNEQFF
v_gene: TRBV4-3
abundance: many
j_gene: TRBJ2-1

CDR3aa: CASSSQGDTDTQYF
v_gene: TRBV5-1
abundance: few
j_gene: TRBJ2-3

CDR3aa: CASSHTSSSYEQYF
v_gene: TRBV3-1
abundance: few
j_gene: TRBJ2-7

CDR3aa: CASSVDVQETQYF
v_gene: TRBV9
abundance: many
j_gene: TRBJ2-5

CDR3aa: CSARTPGQADGYTF
v_gene: TRBV20-1
abundance: many
j_gene: TRBJ1-2

CDR3aa: CASAASVGLGHGYTF
v_gene: TRBV9
abundance: NA
j_gene: TRBJ1-2

CDR3aa: CASSLGTGISTDTQYF
v_gene: TRBV12-3/TRBV12-4
abundance: many
j_gene: TRBJ2-3

CDR3aa: CASSLDGNTGELFF
v_gene: TRBV5-1
abundance: many
j_gene: TRBJ2-2

CDR3aa: CASTRYENTEAFF
v_gene: TRBV3-1
abundance: many
j_gene: TRBJ1-1

CDR3aa: CASSSWQANYGYTF
v_gene: TRBV6-2/TRBV6-3
abundance: many
j_gene: TRBJ1-2

CDR3aa: CASSPTDGEAFF
v_gene: TRBV28
abundance: NA
j_gene: TRBJ1-1

CDR3aa: CASSPLAGRNEQFF
v_gene: TRBV9
abundance: NA
j_gene: TRBJ2-1

CDR3aa: CASSSTGAGQPQHF
v_gene: TRBV28
abundance: many
j_gene: TRBJ1-5

CDR3aa: CASSQAGTSGTSEQFF
v_gene: TRBV4-1
abundance: NA
j_gene: TRBJ2-1

CDR3aa: CASRDKGARTGELFF
v_gene: TRBV6-5
abundance: many
j_gene: TRBJ2-2

CDR3aa: CASSLQGYSDEQYF
v_gene: TRBV6-5
abundance: many
j_gene: TRBJ2-7

CDR3aa: CASSLEMQDTQYF
v_gene: TRBV28
abundance: many
j_gene: TRBJ2-3

CDR3aa: CASSLDLGVTPNYGYTF
v_gene: TRBV7-9
abundance: NA
j_gene: TRBJ1-2

CDR3aa: CASTQDRLPTQETQYF
v_gene: TRBV5-1
abundance: many
j_gene: TRBJ2-5

CDR3aa: CASSTDGYNSPLHF
v_gene: TRBV5-1
abundance: many
j_gene: TRBJ1-6

CDR3aa: CSAPEGIRPEAFF
v_gene: TRBV20-1
abundance: many
j_gene: TRBJ1-1

CDR3aa: CASSPPPGGGRSSADTQYF
v_gene: TRBV6-2/TRBV6-3
abundance: NA
j_gene: TRBJ2-3

CDR3aa: CASSPRAGGPRDTQYF
v_gene: TRBV9
abundance: few
j_gene: TRBJ2-3